This TCR beta chain was retrieved from a study of cytomegalovirus exposure and HLA in healthy donors. Trimming took 3 bases from V and 0 from J, leaving 15 bases between them. Germline CDR1 SGHAT, CDR2 FQNNGV. This CDR3 is 18 amino acids long. Primers: 60 Vbeta forward and 13 Jbeta reverse. Only in-frame clones appear in the TCRdb table, and some are missing; sequencing was by immunoSEQ multiplex PCR. The sample gives some 150,000 clones, 70% to 80% of which show up once; roughly 6.3% is in the top ten. This TCR was sampled from a man in his fifties in good health and CMV-seropositive. The gene calls are TRBV11-2 and TRBJ1-6; D might be TRBD1 (6 bases). Sample: PBMCs. The CDR3 region is CASSFLFTGSSYNSPLHF. The CDR3 DNA is TGTGCCAGCAGCTTCCTCTTCACAGGGAGCTCCTATAATTCACCCCTCCACTTT.